This entry features one T cell receptor (beta chain) sequence. Its specificity is unknown. Measured with immunoSEQ multiplex PCR; TCRdb has only the in-frame clones, and not every one. In the table there are 2 million to 2.5 million clones, about 93% of which are singletons. Naive CD8 cells lacked CD45RO and underwent positive selection for CCR7, leaving out terminally differentiated effector memory CD45RA+ cells. The data were obtained in a study of shared clonotypes between healthy human individuals. About the research overall: The people who gave samples were a couple of women and three men aged 18 to 49. Study-wide results and caveats: Naive subsets usually exceeded memory subsets in estimated richness. Clonotype sharing among the donors was expected to vary with sequencing depth. Between a handful of donors, naive CD4 clonotypes were shared at a level of about 5%.

J gave up 2 bases and V 5 bases, and 6 bases lay outside the gene matches. Germline-derived CDR1 and CDR2 are MDHEN and SYDVKM. This CDR3 contains 15 residues. The sequence was collected from a man aged 18-30 years in good health. Some clones in this sample may be carry-over from other donors' samples. This chain joins TRBV28 and TRBJ2-7, with TRBD1 matching 10 bases. Material for sequencing was naive CD8+ T cells from PBMCs. CDR3 in DNA: TGTGCCAGCAGTGCCGGACAGGGGGAGACCTACGAGCAGTACTTC. Residues: CASSAGQGETYEQYF.